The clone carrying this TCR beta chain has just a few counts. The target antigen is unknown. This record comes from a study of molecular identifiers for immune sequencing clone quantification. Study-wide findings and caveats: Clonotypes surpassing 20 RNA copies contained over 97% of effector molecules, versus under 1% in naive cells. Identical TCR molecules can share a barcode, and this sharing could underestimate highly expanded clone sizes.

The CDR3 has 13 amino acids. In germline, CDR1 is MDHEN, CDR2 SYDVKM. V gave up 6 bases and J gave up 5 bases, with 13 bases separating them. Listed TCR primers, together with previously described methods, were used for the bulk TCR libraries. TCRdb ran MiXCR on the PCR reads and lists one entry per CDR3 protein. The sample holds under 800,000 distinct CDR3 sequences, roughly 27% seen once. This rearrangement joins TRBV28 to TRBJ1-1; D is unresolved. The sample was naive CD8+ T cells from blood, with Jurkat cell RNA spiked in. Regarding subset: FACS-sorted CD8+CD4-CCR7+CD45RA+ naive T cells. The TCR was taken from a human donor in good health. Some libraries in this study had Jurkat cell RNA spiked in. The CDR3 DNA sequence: TGTGCCAGCAGGGCACGGGCCGGGACTGAAGCTTTCTTT. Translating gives CASRARAGTEAFF.